This T cell receptor beta chain appears in the sequencing data of a study of T cells after posttransplantation cyclophosphamide. Measured with immunoSEQ multiplex PCR; TCRdb has only the in-frame clones, and not every one. The sample lists 15,000 to 20,000 clones, about four fifths seen once, with 2.5% to 3.5% in the top ten. Sampled 1 year posttransplant, controls received myeloablative marrow transplants, methotrexate and a calcineurin inhibitor. The study, taken as a whole, reports: Donor-recipient repertoire similarity was low at 1-2 months, rising over year one. TRB overlap between skin or GI tissue T cells and blood was limited. Recipient CMV seropositivity and CMV reactivation strongly tracked TRB clonality.

V was pared by 5 bases and J by 3 bases, with 19 bases between. Germline lookup yields CDR1 PRHDT and CDR2 FYEKMQ (reference sequence). This CDR3 is built from 16 residues. This clone was seen a few times. As yet, its antigen is unknown. The source of this sequence is a male patient in his 30s who received an allogeneic stem cell transplant from an unrelated donor, was CMV-positive, and had acute and chronic GVHD. T cells may partly derive from the graft donor. This chain uses TRBV13 with TRBJ1-1, with D unclear. The sequences come from PBMCs, collected around 59 weeks after allogeneic stem cell transplant with calcineurin inhibitor and methotrexate. This chain's CDR3 is CASSPWGGEGYTEAFF. CDR3 bases: TGTGCCAGCAGCCCCTGGGGAGGCGAAGGGTACACTGAAGCTTTCTTT.